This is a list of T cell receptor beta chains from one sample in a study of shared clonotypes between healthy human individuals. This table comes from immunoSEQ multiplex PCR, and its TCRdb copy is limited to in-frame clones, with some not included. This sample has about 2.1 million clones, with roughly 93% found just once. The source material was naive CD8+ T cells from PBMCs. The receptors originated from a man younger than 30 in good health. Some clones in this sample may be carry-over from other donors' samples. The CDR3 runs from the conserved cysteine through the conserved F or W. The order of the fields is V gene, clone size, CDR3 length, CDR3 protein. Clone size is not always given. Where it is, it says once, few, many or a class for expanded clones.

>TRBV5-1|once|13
CASSRAPGQPQHF
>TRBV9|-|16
CASSVGREQSTDTQYF
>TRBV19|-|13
CASSISGDQPQHF
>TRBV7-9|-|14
CASSPPGPDYEQYF
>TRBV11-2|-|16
CASSRTSRRWADEQFF
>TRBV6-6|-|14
CASSYQGSGTEAFF
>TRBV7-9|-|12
CASSLASHEQFF
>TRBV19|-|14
CASSIGTGGTEQFF
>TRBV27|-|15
CASSSAGRATKEQYF
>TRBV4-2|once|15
CASSQEEASTDTQYF
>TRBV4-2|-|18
CASTGPGLAGVNTGELFF
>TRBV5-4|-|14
CASSLDRSGNTIYF
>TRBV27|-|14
CASSFSGRDQPQHF
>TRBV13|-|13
CASSLVLAGEQYF
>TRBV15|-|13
CATSITFTDTQYF
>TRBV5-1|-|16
CASSSIPGTSGYEQYF
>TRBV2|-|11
CASRRTDTQYF
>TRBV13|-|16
CASSLVKLATYNEQFF
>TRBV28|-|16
CASSTHQTGFTDTQYF
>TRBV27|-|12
CASSLSLGEQYF
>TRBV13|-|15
CASSLEGVGQLEQFF
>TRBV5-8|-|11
CASRPSNEQYF
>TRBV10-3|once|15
CAITKTGSGANVLTF
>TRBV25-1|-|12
CARDGGTQRQFF
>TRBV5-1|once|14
CASSLHFGGQPQHF
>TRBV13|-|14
CASSLRGTLNEQFF
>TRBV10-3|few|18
CAISPSVLASSRTDTQYF
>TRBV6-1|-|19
CASSEALRRGVGSTDTQYF
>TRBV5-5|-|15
CASRTGTDLQETQYF
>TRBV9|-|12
CASSTQGYEQFF
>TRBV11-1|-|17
CASSTLPVVAVNTEAFF
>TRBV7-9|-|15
CASSLLVSGDGGYTF
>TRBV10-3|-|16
CAISDPGGERDTEAFF
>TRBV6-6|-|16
CASSPSFRPGENEQYF
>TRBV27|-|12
CATTTGPGEQFF
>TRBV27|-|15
CASRRDRGAYNEQFF
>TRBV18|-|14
CASSPGQGVYEQYF
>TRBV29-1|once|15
CSVEKRGGLSYEQYF
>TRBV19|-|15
CASSMSLAGPNGYTF
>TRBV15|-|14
CATSSYMGSYEQYF
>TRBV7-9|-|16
CASRPVWEGLTYEQFF